These 2 T cell receptor beta chains share one sample of origin, sequenced in a study of cytomegalovirus exposure and HLA in healthy donors. In the PCR, 60 Vbeta and 13 Jbeta primers were used. Sequenced by immunoSEQ multiplex PCR; TCRdb stores in-frame clones only, minus some. The table lists 55,000 to 65,000 clones, 75% to 90% of them singletons. Source material: PBMCs. The receptors were sampled from a middle-aged woman in good health and CMV-seronegative.

The chain links TRBV7-3 to TRBJ2-2; D uncertain. CDR1 is SGHTA, CDR2 FQGTGA, per germline. The CDR3 totals 16 residues. Trimming pared 5 bases from V and 1 base from J, leaving 14 bases between. The CDR3 loop reads CASSPSWSGNTGELFF. The CDR3 DNA follows: TGTGCCAGCAGCCCCTCCTGGTCGGGGAACACCGGGGAGCTGTTTTTT. The full variable domain, completed using reference TRBV7-3 and TRBJ2-2, is GAGVSQTPSNKVTEKGKYVELRCDPISGHTALYWYRQSLGQGPEFLIYFQGTGAADDSGLPNDRFFAVRPEGSVSTLKIQRTERGDSAVYLCASSPSWSGNTGELFFGEGSRLTVL.

This clone was observed a handful of times. The J gene is TRBJ2-1, the V gene TRBV7-9; D is perhaps TRBD2 (5 bases). Germline V gene data show CDR1 as SEHNR and CDR2 as FQNEAQ (reference sequence). Trimming removed 5 bases from V and 0 bases from J, with 20 bases in between. The CDR3 totals 18 residues. The CDR3, as DNA: TGTGCCAGCAGCCCCCCCGGACTGGGTTTGAGCTCCTACAATGAGCAGTTCTTC. Translating gives CASSPPGLGLSSYNEQFF.